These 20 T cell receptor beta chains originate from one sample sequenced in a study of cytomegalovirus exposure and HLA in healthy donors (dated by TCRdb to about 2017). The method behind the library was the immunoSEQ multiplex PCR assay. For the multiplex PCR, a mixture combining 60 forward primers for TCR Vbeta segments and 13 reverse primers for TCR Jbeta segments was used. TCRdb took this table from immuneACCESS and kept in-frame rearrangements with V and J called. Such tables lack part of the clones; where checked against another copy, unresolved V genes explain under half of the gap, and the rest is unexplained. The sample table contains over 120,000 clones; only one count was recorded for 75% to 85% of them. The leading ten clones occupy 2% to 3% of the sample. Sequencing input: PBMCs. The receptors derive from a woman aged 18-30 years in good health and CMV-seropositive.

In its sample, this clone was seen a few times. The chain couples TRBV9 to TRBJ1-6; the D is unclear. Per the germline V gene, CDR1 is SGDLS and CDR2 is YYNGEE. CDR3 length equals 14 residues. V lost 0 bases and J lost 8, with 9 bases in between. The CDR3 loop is CASSVGGFDSPLHF. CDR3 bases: TGTGCCAGCAGCGTAGGAGGGTTTGATTCACCCCTCCACTTT.

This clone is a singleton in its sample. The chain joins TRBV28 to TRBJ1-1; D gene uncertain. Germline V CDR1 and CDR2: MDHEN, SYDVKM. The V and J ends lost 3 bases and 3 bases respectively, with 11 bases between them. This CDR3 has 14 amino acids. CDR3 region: CASSFRPADTEAFF. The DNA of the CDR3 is TGTGCCAGCAGTTTCCGCCCCGCGGACACTGAAGCTTTCTTT.

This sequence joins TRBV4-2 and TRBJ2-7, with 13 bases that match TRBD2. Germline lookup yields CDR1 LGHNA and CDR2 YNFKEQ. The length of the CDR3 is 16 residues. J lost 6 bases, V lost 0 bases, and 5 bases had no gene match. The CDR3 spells CASSQELAGGPGEQYF. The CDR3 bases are TGTGCCAGCAGCCAAGAACTAGCGGGGGGGCCCGGCGAGCAGTACTTC.

CDR3 DNA sequence: TGCACCCACCCGCGGGGGGCCACAGATACGCAGTATTTT. Its translation is CTHPRGATDTQYF. The chain has TRBV23-1 and TRBJ2-3, with 8 bases matching TRBD2. TRBV23-1 is an ORF; its function is uncertain. The CDR3 extends over 13 amino acids.

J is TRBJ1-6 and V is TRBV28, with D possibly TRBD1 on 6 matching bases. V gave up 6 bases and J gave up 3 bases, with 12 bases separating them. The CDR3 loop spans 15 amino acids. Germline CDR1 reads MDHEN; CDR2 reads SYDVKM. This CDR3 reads CASSPGQNYNSPLHF. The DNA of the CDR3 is TGTGCCAGCAGCCCAGGACAGAACTATAATTCACCCCTCCACTTT. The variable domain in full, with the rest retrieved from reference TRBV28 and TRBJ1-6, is DVKVTQSSRYLVKRTGEKVFLECVQDMDHENMFWYRQDPGLGLRLIYFSYDVKMKEKGDIPEGYSVSREKKERFSLILESASTNQTSMYLCASSPGQNYNSPLHFGNGTRLTVT.

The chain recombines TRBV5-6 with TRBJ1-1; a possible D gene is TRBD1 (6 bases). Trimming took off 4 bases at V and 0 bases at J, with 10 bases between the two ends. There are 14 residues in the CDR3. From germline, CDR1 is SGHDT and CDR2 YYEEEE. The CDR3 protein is CASSPGTLNTEAFF. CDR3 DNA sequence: TGTGCCAGCAGCCCCGGGACACTGAACACTGAAGCTTTCTTT.

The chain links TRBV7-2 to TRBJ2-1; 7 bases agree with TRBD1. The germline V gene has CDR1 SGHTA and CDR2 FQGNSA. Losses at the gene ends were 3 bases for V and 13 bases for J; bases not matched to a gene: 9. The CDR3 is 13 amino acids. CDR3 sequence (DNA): TGTGCCAGCAGCTTCGACAGGACAGGACCACAGTTCTTC. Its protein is CASSFDRTGPQFF. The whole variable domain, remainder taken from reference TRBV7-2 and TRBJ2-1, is GAGVSQSPSNKVTEKGKDVELRCDPISGHTALYWYRQSLGQGLEFLIYFQGNSAPDKSGLPSDRFSAERTGGSVSTLTIQRTQQEDSAVYLCASSFDRTGPQFFGPGTRLTVL.

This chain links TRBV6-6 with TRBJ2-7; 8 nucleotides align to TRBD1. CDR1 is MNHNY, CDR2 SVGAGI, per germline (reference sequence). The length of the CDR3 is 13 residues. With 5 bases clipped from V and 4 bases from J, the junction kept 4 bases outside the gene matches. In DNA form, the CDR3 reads TGTGCCAGCAGTGTGGGGGACAGGTACGAGCAGTACTTC. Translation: CASSVGDRYEQYF.

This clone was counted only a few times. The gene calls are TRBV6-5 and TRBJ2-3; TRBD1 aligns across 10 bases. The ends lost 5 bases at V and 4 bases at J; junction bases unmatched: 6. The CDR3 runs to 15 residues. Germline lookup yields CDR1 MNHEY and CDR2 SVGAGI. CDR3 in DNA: TGTGCCAGCAGTAAAGGGACAGGGGAAGCAGATACGCAGTATTTT. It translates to CASSKGTGEADTQYF.

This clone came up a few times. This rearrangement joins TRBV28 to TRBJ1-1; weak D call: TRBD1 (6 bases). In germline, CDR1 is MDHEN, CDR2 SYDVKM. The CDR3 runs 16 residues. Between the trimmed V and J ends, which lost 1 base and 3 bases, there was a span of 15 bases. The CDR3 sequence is CASSLFRGGPDTEAFF. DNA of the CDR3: TGTGCCAGCAGTTTATTTAGGGGGGGACCGGACACTGAAGCTTTCTTT.

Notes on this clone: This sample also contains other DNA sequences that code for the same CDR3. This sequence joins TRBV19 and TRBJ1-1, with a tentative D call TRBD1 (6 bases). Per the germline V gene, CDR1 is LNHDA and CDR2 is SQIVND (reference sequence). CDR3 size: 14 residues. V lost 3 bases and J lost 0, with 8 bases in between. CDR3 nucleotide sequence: TGTGCCAGTAGTATCAGGGGCATGAACACTGAAGCTTTCTTT. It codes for CASSIRGMNTEAFF.

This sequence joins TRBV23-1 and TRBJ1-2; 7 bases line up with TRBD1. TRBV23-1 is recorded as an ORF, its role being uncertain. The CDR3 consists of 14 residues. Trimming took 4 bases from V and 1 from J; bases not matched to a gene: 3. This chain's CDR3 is CASSRTGHNYGYTF. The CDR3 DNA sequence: TGCGCCAGCAGTCGGACAGGTCATAACTATGGCTACACCTTC.

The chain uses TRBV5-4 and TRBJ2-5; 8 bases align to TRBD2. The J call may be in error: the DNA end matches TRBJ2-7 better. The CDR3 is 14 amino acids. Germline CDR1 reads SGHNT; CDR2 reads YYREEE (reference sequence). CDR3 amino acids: CASSVTSGPYEQYF. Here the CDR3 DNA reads TGTGCCAGCAGCGTAACTAGCGGACCTTACGAGCAGTACTTC.

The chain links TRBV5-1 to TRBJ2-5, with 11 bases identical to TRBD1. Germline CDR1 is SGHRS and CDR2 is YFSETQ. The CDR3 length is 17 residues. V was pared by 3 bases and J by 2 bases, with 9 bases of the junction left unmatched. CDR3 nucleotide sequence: TGCGCCAGCAGCTGGAGACGTGGGACAGGGGGGCAAGAGACCCAGTACTTC. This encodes CASSWRRGTGGQETQYF.

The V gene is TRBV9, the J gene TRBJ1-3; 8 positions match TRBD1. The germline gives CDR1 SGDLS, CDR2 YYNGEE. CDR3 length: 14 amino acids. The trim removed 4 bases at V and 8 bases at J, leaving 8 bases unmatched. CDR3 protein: CASSSRTGKDTIYF. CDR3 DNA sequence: TGTGCCAGCAGCTCTCGGACAGGGAAGGACACCATATATTTT.

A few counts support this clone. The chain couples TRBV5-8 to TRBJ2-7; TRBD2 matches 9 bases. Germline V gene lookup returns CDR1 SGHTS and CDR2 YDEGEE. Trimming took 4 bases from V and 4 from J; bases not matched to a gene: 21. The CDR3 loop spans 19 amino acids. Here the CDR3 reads CASSGAWGTSLNSRYEQYF. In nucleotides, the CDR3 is TGTGCCAGCAGCGGGGCTTGGGGGACTAGCCTAAATTCCCGATACGAGCAGTACTTC.

CDR3 in amino acids: CASSWDREYEQYF. Written as DNA, the CDR3 is TGTGCCAGCAGTTGGGACAGGGAATACGAGCAGTACTTC. The chain is built from TRBV2 and TRBJ2-7; 9 positions match TRBD1. The CDR3 has 13 amino acids. The V segment lost 5 bases and the J segment 4 bases; nucleotides outside the gene matches: 3. CDR1 is SNHLY, CDR2 FYNNEI, per germline. Combining the CDR3 with reference TRBV2 and TRBJ2-7 gives the whole variable domain EPEVTQTPSHQVTQMGQEVILRCVPISNHLYFYWYRQILGQKVEFLVSFYNNEISEKSEIFDDQFSVERPDGSNFTLKIRSTKLEDSAMYFCASSWDREYEQYFGPGTRLTVT.

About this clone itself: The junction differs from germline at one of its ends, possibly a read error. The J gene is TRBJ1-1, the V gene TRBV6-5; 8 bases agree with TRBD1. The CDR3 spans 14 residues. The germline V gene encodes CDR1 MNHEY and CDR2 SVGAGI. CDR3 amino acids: CASRYGTGGTEAFF. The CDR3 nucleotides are TGTGCCAGCCGTTATGGAACAGGGGGCACTGAAGCTTTCTTT.

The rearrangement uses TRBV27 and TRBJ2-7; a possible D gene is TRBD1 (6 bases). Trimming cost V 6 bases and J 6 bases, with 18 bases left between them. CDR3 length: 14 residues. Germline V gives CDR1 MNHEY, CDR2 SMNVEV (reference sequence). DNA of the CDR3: TGTGCCAGCAGAAGCGGACAGTTCCCTCCCGAGCAGTACTTC. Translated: CASRSGQFPPEQYF.

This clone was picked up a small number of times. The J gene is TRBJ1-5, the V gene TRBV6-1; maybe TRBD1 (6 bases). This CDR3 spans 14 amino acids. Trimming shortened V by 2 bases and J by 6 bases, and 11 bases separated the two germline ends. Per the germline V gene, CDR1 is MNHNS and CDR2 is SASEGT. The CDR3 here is CASSERGRGQPQHF. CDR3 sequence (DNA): TGTGCCAGCAGTGAAAGGGGCAGGGGTCAGCCCCAGCATTTT.